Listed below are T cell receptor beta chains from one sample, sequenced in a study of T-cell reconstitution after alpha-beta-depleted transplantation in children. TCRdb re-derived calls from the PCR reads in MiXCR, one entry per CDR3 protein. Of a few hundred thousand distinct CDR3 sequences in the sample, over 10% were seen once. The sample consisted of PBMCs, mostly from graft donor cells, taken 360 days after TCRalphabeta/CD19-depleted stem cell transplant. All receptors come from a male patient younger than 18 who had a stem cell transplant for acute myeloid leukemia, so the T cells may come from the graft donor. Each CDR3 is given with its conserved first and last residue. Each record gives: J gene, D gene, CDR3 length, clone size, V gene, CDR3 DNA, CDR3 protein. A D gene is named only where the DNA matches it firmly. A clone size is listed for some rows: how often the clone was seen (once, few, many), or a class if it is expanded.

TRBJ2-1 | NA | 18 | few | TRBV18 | TGTGCCAGCTCACCCGTACCGACACTAGCTACGGCCTACAATGAGCAGTTCTTC | CASSPVPTLATAYNEQFF
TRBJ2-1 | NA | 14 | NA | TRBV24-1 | TGTGCCACCAGTGATTTAGCAGGGATCAATGAGCAGTTCTTC | CATSDLAGINEQFF
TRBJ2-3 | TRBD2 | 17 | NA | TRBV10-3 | TGTGCCATCAGGACTGTACTAGCGGGAGAGGAAACAGATACGCAGTATTTT | CAIRTVLAGEETDTQYF
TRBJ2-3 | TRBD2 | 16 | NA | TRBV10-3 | TGTGCCATCAGTCGGACTAGCGGGATGCAGACAGATACGCAGTATTTT | CAISRTSGMQTDTQYF
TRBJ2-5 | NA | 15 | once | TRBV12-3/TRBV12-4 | TGTGCCAGCAGTTTGTCCAATAGCGGCCAAGAGACCCAGTACTTC | CASSLSNSGQETQYF
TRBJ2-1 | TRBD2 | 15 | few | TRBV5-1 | TGCGCCAGCAGCCCTGCCGGGACTAGCTACAATGAGCAGTTCTTC | CASSPAGTSYNEQFF
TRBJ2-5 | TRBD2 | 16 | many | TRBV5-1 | TGCGCCAGCAGCCTGACGGGGGGGCTAGGCCAAGAGACCCAGTACTTC | CASSLTGGLGQETQYF
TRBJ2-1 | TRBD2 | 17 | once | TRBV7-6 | TGTGCCAGCAGCTTAGCGCCGACTAGCGGGACGAGGAATGAGCAGTTCTTC | CASSLAPTSGTRNEQFF
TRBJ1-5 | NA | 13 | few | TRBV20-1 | TGCAGTATTATGGGGCCCAGCAATCAGCCCCAGCATTTT | CSIMGPSNQPQHF
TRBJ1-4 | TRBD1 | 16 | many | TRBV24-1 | TGTGCCACCAGTGATTCCGGGACAGGAACTAATGAAAAACTGTTTTTT | CATSDSGTGTNEKLFF
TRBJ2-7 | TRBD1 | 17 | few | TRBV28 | TGTGCCAGCAGCGATTTGGGACTCCGGGACAGGGGCCACGAGCAGTACTTC | CASSDLGLRDRGHEQYF
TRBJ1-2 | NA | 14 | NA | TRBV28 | TGTGCCAGCAGTTTAAGGGCAGGGGACTATGGCTACACCTTC | CASSLRAGDYGYTF
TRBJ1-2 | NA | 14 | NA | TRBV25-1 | TGTGCCAGCATGGAAGCGGGGGAAGGCTATGGCTACACCTTC | CASMEAGEGYGYTF
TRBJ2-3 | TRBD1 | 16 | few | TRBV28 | TGTGCCAGCAGTGCCAGGGGGCGGTTTTGGACAGATACGCAGTATTTT | CASSARGRFWTDTQYF
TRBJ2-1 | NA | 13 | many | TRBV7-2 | TGTGCCAGCAGCTGGGGGACCTACAATGAGCAGTTCTTC | CASSWGTYNEQFF
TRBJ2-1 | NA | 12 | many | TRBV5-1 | TGCGCCAGCAGCTTGACCCAGAGTGCGCAGTTCTTC | CASSLTQSAQFF
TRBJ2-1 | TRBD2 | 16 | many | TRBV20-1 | TGCAGTGCTAGAGATCTAGCGGGAGGTTTCTACAATGAGCAGTTCTTC | CSARDLAGGFYNEQFF
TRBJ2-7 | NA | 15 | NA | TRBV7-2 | TGTGCCAGCAGCCCCACGGGACCAGGTAGTTACGAGCAGTACTTC | CASSPTGPGSYEQYF
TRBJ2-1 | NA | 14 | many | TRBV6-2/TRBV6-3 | TGTGCCAGCTCCCGCGGACCCTCCTACAATGAGCAGTTCTTC | CASSRGPSYNEQFF
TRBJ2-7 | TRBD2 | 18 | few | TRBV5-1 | TGCGCCAGCAGCTTTCCGCGAAGGGGTAGCGGGAGGGCCGGTGAGCAGTACTTC | CASSFPRRGSGRAGEQYF
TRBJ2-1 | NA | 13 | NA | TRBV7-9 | TGTGCCAGCAGCTTAACTTCTCACAATGAGCAGTTCTTC | CASSLTSHNEQFF
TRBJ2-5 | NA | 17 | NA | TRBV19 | TGTGCCAGTAGTATAGGGGCCGGCGGGCCCCTGGAAGAGACCCAGTACTTC | CASSIGAGGPLEETQYF